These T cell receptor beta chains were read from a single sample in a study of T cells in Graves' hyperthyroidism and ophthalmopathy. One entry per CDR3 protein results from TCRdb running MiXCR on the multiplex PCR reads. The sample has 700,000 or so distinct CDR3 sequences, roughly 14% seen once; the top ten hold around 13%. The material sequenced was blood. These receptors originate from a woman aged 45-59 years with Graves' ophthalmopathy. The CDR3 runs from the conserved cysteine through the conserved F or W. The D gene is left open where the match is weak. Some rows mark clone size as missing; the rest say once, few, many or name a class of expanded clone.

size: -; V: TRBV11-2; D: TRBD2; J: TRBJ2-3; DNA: TGTGCCAGCAGCCCCCGGGGGGACTGGACTAGCGGGATAGAAGATACGCAGTATTTT; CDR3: CASSPRGDWTSGIEDTQYF
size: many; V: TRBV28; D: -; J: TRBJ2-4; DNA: TGTGCCAGCAGCTTCCTCGGACAGAACGACGCTCAGTACTTC; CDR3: CASSFLGQNDAQYF
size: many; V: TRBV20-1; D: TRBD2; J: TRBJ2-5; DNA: TGCAGTGCTAGAGATCGAATTCGGGCTAGCGGAAGCCCCCAGTACTTC; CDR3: CSARDRIRASGSPQYF
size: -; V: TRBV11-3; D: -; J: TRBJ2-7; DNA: TGTGTCAGCAGCTTAGATCGACTTCTCTTCGAGCAGTACTTC; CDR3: CVSSLDRLLFEQYF
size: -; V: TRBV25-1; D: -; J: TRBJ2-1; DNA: TGTGCCAGCAGTGGGTCCTCCGGGACTGGGTACAATGAGCAGTTCTTC; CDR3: CASSGSSGTGYNEQFF
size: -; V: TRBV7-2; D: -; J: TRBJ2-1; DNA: TGTGCCAGCAGCCCCGCGGACGCGGGGCTCTCAAATGAGCAGTTCTTC; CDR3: CASSPADAGLSNEQFF
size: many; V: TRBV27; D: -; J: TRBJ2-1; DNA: TGTGCCAGCAGTCTCGGTTGGAGTAACGAGCAGTTCTTC; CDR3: CASSLGWSNEQFF
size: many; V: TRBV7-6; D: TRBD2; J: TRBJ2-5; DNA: TGTGCCAGCACGAAGGGGACTAGCGGGAAGGAGACCCAGTACTTC; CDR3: CASTKGTSGKETQYF
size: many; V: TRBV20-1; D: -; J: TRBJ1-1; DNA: TGCAGTGCTAGAGATCTAGGAGGTGCTGAAGCTTTCTTT; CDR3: CSARDLGGAEAFF
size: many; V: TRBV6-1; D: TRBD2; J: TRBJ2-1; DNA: TGTGCCAGCAGACCGACTAGCGGGAGAGGTAATGAGCAGTTCTTC; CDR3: CASRPTSGRGNEQFF
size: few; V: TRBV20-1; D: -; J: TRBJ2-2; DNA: TGCAGTGCGGATTCTGACACCGGGGAGCTGTTTTTT; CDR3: CSADSDTGELFF
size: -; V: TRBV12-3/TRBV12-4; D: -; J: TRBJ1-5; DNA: TGTGCCAGCAGAAACGGGGCCATCAATCAGCCCCAGCATTTT; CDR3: CASRNGAINQPQHF
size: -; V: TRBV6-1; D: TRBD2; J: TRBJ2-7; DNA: TGTGCCACTTCCGGGACTAGCTTCTGCGAGCAGTACTTC; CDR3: CATSGTSFCEQYF
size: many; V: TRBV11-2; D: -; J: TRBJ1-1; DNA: TGTGCCAGCAGCTTAGGGATAAACATGAACACTGAAGCTTTCTTT; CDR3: CASSLGINMNTEAFF
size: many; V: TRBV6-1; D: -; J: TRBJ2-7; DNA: TGTGCCAGCAGTTACACGCGCCTAGTCTACGAGCAGTACTTC; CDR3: CASSYTRLVYEQYF
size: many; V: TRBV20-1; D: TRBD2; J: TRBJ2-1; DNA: TGCAGTGCTAGAAAGAGTACTAGCGGAGCCTACAATGAGCAGTTCTTC; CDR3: CSARKSTSGAYNEQFF
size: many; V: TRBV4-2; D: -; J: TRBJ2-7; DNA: TGTGCCAGCAGCCAAGAATGGGTGGGAGCGCGGAACGAGCAGTACTTC; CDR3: CASSQEWVGARNEQYF
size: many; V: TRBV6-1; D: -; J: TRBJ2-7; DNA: TGTGCCAGCAGACCCACTCCTGATGTCTACGAGCAGTACTTC; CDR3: CASRPTPDVYEQYF
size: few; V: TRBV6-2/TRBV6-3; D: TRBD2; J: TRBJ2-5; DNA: TGTGCCAGCAGTAGGACTAGGGGCGGAGAGACCCAGTACTTC; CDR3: CASSRTRGGETQYF
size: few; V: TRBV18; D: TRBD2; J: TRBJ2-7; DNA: TGTGCCAGCTCACCAAGGGATAGCGGGATAAGCTCCTACGAGCAGTACTTC; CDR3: CASSPRDSGISSYEQYF